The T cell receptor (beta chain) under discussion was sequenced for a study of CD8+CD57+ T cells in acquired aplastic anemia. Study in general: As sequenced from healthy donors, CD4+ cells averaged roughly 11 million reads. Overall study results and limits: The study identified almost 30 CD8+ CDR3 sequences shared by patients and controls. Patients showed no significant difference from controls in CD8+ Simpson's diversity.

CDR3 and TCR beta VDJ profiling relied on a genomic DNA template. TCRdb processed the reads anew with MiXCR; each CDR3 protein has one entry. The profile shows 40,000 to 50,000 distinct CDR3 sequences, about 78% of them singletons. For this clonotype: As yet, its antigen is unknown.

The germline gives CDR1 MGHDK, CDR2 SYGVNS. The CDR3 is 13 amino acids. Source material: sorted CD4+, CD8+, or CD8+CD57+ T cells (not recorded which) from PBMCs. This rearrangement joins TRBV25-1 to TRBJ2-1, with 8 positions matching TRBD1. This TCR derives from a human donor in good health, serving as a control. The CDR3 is CARGQGEWNEQFF. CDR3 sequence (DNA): TGTGCTAGAGGACAGGGAGAGTGGAATGAGCAGTTCTTC.